These T cell receptor beta chains were read from a single sample in a study of cytomegalovirus exposure and HLA in healthy donors. Profiling relied on immunoSEQ multiplex PCR, and the TCRdb table lists in-frame clones only, not all of them. The data show some 200,000 clones, 80% to 85% seen once. Sequencing was performed on PBMCs. These receptors were taken from a man between 40 and 49 years old in good health and CMV-seropositive. The CDR3 runs from the conserved cysteine through the conserved F or W. A D gene is named only where the DNA matches it firmly. Size is stated for part of the rows, as once, few or many counts, or as a class when the clone is expanded.

j_gene,abundance,d_gene,v_gene,CDR3nt,CDR3aa
TRBJ1-6,few,TRBD1,TRBV4-2,TGTGCCAGCAGCCAAGAGACAGGGAAGAATTCACCCCTCCACTTT,CASSQETGKNSPLHF
TRBJ1-6,NA,NA,TRBV18,TGTGCCAGCTCACCTCGAGCCCCTGATCCCCTCCACTTT,CASSPRAPDPLHF
TRBJ2-2,once,NA,TRBV19,TGTGCCAGTAGTATAGATCCCGGGGGCGGGGAGCTGTTTTTT,CASSIDPGGGELFF
TRBJ2-7,NA,TRBD2,TRBV7-2,TGTGCCAGCAGTTCTCCGGGACTAGCGACCCCATCCTACGAGCAGTACTTC,CASSSPGLATPSYEQYF
TRBJ1-4,few,NA,TRBV7-9,TGTGCCAGCAGAACGGACAGTCAACATAATGAAAAACTGTTTTTT,CASRTDSQHNEKLFF
TRBJ1-4,NA,NA,TRBV5-5,TGTGCCAGCAGCTTGAGACTTCCCTTCGGCATGGAAAAACTGTTTTTT,CASSLRLPFGMEKLFF
TRBJ1-2,NA,TRBD1,TRBV27,TGTGCCAGCAGTTTATCGTCAGGGGGCGACTATGGCTACACCTTC,CASSLSSGGDYGYTF
TRBJ1-2,NA,NA,TRBV6-4,TGTGCCAGCAGTGAATCAGGGGACTATGGCTACACCTTC,CASSESGDYGYTF
TRBJ2-1,NA,NA,TRBV12-2,TGTGCAAGTCGCTACACGAAGTTGGTTTACAATGAGCAGTTCTTC,CASRYTKLVYNEQFF
TRBJ2-5,NA,NA,TRBV18,TGTGCCAGCTCATACAGGGATGGAGAGACCCAGTACTTC,CASSYRDGETQYF
TRBJ2-5,NA,TRBD2,TRBV5-1,TGCGCCAGCAGCCCACGGACTAGCGGGGGGACGGCGGTGACCCAGTACTTC,CASSPRTSGGTAVTQYF
TRBJ1-2,NA,NA,TRBV19,TGTGCCAGTAGTATAGTCCGAGACTATGGCTACACCTTC,CASSIVRDYGYTF
TRBJ2-5,NA,NA,TRBV5-4,TGTGCCAGCAGCTTATGGACTGACCAAGAGACCCAGTACTTC,CASSLWTDQETQYF
TRBJ2-6,few,TRBD1,TRBV30,TGTGCCTGGAGTGTCCATACTAGAACAGGGGCCCTTTTATCTGGGGCCAACGTCCTGACTTTC,CAWSVHTRTGALLSGANVLTF
TRBJ2-7,NA,TRBD2,TRBV19,TGTGCCAGTAGTATCTTAGCGGGGGACGAGCAGTACTTC,CASSILAGDEQYF
TRBJ2-7,few,NA,TRBV6-1,TGTGCCAGCAGTGAAACGGGGGGCGTTGCCTACGAGCAGTACTTC,CASSETGGVAYEQYF
TRBJ2-7,NA,TRBD1,TRBV6-6,TGTGCCAGCAGTTCCTCCGGGACAGTCTTAGAGCAGTACTTC,CASSSSGTVLEQYF
TRBJ2-1,NA,NA,TRBV9,TGTGCCAGCAGCGCCCCGACTAGTCACGATGAGCAGTTCTTC,CASSAPTSHDEQFF
TRBJ2-1,NA,TRBD1,TRBV19,TGTGCCAGTAGATCGACTCAGGGGGCCCACAATGAGCAGTTCTTC,CASRSTQGAHNEQFF
TRBJ2-1,NA,TRBD2,TRBV29-1,TGCAGCGTTGCCGGCGGGGGAACTAAGAATGAGCAGTTCTTC,CSVAGGGTKNEQFF
TRBJ2-7,NA,NA,TRBV5-6,TGTGCCAGCAGCCAACGGGGAGAGCAGTACTTC,CASSQRGEQYF
TRBJ1-1,NA,NA,TRBV7-9,TGTGCCAGCAGCCCCCGACAAAGGAACACTGAAGCTTTCTTT,CASSPRQRNTEAFF
TRBJ1-2,NA,TRBD1,TRBV7-2,TGTGCCACTCCGGGGACAGGCCATGGCTACACCTTC,CATPGTGHGYTF
TRBJ2-7,NA,NA,TRBV28,TGTGCCAGCAGACCGACCCTCGGAGGGGCTTACGAGCAGTACTTC,CASRPTLGGAYEQYF
TRBJ2-1,NA,NA,TRBV7-9,TGTGCCAGCAGCAAGGACAGACAAAGGGTCGGCTACAATGAGCAGTTCTTC,CASSKDRQRVGYNEQFF